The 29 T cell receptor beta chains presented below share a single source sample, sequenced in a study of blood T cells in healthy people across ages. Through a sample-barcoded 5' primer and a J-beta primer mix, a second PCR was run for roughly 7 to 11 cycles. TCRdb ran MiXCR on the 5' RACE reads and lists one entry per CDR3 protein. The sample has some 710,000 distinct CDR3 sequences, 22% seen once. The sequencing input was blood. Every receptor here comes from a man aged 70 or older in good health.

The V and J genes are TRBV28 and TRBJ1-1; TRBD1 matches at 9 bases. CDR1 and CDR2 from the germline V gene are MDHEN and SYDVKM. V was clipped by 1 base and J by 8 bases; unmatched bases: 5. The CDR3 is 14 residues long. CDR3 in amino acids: CASSLLQGAREAFF. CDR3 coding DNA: TGTGCCAGCAGTTTATTACAGGGGGCGAGGGAAGCTTTCTTT.

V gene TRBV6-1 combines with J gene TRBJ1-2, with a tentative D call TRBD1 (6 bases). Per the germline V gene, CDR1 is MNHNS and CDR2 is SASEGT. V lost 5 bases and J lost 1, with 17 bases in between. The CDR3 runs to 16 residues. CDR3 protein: CASSLARGFFNYGYTF. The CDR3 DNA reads TGTGCCAGCAGTCTAGCTAGGGGGTTCTTTAACTATGGCTACACCTTC.

CDR3 DNA: TGTGCCAGCAGTATCGGGGACAGGGAGTACGAGCAGTACGTC. Translating gives CASSIGDREYEQYV. The chain links TRBV6-1 to TRBJ2-7, with 9 bases that match TRBD1. V lost 5 bases to trimming and J lost 4 bases; unmatched junction nucleotides: 6. Germline CDR1 reads MNHNS; CDR2 reads SASEGT. CDR3 length equals 14 residues.

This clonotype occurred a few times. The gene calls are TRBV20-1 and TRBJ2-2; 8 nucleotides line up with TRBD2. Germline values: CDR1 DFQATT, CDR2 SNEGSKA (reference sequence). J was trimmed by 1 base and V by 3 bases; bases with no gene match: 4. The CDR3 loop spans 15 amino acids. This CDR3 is CSASVGTRNTGELFF. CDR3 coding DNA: TGCAGTGCTAGTGTTGGGACTAGGAACACCGGGGAGCTGTTTTTT.

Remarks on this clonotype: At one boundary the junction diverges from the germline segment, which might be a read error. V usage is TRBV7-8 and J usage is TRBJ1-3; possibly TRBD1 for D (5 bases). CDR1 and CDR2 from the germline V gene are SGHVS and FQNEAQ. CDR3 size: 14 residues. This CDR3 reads CASSFGGYGNAIYF. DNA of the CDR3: TGTGCCAGCAGCTTTGGGGGATACGGAAACGCCATATATTTT.

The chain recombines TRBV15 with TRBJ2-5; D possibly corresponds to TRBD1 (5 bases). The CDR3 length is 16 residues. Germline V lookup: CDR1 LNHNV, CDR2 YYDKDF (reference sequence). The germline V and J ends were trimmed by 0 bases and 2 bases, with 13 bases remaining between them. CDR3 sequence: CATSRDRFAGQETQYF. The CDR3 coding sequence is TGTGCCACCAGCAGAGATAGATTTGCAGGGCAAGAGACCCAGTACTTC.

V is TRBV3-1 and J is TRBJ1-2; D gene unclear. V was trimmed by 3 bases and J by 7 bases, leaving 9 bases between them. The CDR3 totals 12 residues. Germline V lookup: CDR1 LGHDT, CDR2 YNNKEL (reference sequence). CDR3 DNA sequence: TGTGCCAGCAGCCAGGCCTTAGGTGGCTACACCTTC. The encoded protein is CASSQALGGYTF.

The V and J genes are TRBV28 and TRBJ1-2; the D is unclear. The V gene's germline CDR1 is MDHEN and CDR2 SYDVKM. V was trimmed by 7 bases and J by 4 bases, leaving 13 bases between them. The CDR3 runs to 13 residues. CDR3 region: CASTVKRAYGYTF. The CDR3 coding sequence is TGTGCCAGCACAGTGAAGAGGGCCTATGGCTACACCTTC.

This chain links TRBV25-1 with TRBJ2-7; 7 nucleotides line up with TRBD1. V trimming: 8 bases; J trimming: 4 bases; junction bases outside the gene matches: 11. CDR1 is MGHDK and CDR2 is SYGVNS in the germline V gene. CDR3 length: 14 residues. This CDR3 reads CASLGQLGLYEQYV. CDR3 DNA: TGTGCCAGCTTGGGACAGCTAGGACTTTACGAGCAGTACGTC.

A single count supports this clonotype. CDR3 coding DNA: TGTGCCACCAGCAGAGATTTGGGGACCAATCAGCCCCAGCATTTT. Translated: CATSRDLGTNQPQHF. This chain joins TRBV15 and TRBJ1-5, with D possibly being TRBD1 (5 bases). Germline V gene sequence: CDR1 LNHNV, CDR2 YYDKDF (reference sequence). CDR3 length: 15 amino acids. The V and J ends lost 0 bases and 3 bases respectively, with 9 bases between them.

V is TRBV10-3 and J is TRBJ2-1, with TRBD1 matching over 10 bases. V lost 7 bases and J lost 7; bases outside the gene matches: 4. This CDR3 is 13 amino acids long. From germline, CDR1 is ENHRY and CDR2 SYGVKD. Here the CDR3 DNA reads TGTGCCATCAAAGGGACAGGGGCGAATGAGCAGTTCTTC. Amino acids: CAIKGTGANEQFF.

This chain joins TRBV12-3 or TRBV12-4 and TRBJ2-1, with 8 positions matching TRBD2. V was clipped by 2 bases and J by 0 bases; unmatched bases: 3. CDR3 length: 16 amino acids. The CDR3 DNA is TGTGCCAGCAGTTTAATGGCGGGAGGCTCCTACAATGAGCAGTTCTTC. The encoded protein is CASSLMAGGSYNEQFF.

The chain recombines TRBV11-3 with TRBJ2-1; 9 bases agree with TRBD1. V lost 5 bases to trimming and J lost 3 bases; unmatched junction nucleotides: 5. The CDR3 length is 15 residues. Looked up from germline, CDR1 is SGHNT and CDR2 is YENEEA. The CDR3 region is CASSEQGALYNEQFF. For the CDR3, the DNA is TGTGCCAGCAGCGAACAGGGGGCCCTCTACAATGAGCAGTTCTTC. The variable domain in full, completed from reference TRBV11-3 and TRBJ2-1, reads EAGVVQSPRYKIIEKKQPVAFWCNPISGHNTLYWYLQNLGQGPELLIRYENEEAVDDSQLPKDRFSAERLKGVDSTLKIQPAELGDSAVYLCASSEQGALYNEQFFGPGTRLTVL.

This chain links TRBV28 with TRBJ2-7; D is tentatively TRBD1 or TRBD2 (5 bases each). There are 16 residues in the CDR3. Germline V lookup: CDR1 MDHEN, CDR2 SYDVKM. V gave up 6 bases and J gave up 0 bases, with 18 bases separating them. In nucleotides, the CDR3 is TGTGCCAGCAGATATCGGACCGGGACCAACTCCTACGAGCAGTACTTC. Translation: CASRYRTGTNSYEQYF.

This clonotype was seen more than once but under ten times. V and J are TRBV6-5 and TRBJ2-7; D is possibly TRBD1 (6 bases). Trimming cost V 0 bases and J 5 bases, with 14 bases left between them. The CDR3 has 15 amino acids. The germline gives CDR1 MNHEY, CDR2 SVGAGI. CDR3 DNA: TGTGCCAGCAGTTACTCGAGAAGGGGGTCCAACGAGCAGTACTTC. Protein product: CASSYSRRGSNEQYF.

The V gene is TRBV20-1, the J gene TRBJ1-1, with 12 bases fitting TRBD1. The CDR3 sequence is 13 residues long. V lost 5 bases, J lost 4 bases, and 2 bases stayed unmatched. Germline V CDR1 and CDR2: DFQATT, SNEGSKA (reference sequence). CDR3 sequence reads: CSAWDRGRTEAFF. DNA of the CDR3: TGCAGTGCTTGGGACAGGGGGCGCACTGAAGCTTTCTTT.

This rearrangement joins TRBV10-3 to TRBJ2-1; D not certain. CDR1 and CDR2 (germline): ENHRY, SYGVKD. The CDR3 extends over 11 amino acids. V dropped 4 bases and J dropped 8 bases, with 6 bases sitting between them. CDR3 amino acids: CAISGLDEQFF. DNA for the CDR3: TGTGCCATCAGTGGATTGGATGAGCAGTTCTTC.

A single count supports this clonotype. Here the CDR3 reads CASSSGDSGSAGELFF. CDR3 nucleotide sequence: TGCGCCAGCAGTTCCGGTGATAGCGGGAGTGCCGGGGAGCTGTTTTTT. The chain links TRBV5-1 to TRBJ2-2, with 9 bases that match TRBD2. This CDR3 is 16 amino acids long. The ends lost 5 bases at V and 6 bases at J; junction bases unmatched: 11. CDR1 is SGHRS and CDR2 is YFSETQ in the germline V gene.

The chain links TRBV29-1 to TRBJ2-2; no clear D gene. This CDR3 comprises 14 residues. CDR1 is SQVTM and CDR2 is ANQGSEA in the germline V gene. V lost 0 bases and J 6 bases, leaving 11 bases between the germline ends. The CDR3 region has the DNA TGCAGCGTTGAAGATCTTATTCCCGCCGGGGAGCTGTTTTTT. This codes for CSVEDLIPAGELFF.

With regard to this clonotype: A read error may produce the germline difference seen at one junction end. The DNA of the CDR3 is TGTGCCAGCAGTTTAGCATCCAGGGTAAGATTCTTC. The encoded protein is CASSLASRVRFF. The rearrangement joins TRBV28 to TRBJ2-7, with D possibly matching TRBD1 (5 bases). In germline, CDR1 is MDHEN, CDR2 SYDVKM. The CDR3 spans 12 residues.

The CDR3 loop reads CASSERQGAQPQHF. The DNA of the CDR3 is TGTGCCAGCAGCGAAAGACAGGGGGCCCAGCCCCAGCATTTT. The chain combines TRBV7-2 with TRBJ1-5; 10 bases agree with TRBD1. With V trimmed by 5 bases and J by 7 bases, 5 bases remained unmatched. Germline CDR1 reads SGHTA; CDR2 reads FQGNSA. The CDR3 extends over 14 amino acids.

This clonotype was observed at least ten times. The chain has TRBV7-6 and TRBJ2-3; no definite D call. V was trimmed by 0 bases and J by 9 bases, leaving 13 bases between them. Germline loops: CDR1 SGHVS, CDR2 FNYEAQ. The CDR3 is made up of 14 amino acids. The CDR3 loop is CASSLASGGTTQYF. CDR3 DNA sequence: TGTGCCAGCAGCTTAGCGTCGGGCGGTACCACGCAGTATTTT.

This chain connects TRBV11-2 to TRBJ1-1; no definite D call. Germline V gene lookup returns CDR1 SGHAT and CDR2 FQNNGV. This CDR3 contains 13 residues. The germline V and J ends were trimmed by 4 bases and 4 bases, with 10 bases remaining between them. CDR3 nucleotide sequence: TGTGCCAGCAGCTCGGACCGGGGCACTGAAGCTTTCTTT. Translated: CASSSDRGTEAFF.

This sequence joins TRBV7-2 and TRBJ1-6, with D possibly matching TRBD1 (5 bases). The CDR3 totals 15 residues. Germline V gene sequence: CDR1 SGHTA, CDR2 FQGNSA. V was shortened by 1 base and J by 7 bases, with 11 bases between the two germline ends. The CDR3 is CASSLGSGQNSPLHF. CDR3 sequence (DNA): TGTGCCAGCAGCTTAGGATCAGGGCAAAATTCACCCCTCCACTTT.

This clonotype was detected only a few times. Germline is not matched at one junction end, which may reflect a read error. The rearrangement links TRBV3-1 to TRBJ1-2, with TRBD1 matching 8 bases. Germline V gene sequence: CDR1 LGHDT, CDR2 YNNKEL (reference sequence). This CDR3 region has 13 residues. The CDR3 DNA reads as TGTGCCAGCAGCCAAGATTTATTAAGGGACAGGTTCTTC. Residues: CASSQDLLRDRFF.

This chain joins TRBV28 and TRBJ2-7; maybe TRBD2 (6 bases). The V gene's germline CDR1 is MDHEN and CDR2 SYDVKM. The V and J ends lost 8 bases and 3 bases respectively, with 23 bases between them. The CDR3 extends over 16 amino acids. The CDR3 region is CASRGGDSTPHYEQYF. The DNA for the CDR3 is TGTGCCAGCCGTGGAGGGGACTCTACACCCCACTACGAGCAGTACTTC.

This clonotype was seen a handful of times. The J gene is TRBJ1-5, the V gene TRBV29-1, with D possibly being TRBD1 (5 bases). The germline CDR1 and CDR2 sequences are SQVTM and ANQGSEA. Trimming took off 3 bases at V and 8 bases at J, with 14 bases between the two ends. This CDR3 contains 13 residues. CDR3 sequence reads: CSVEAGPGEPQHF. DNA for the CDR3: TGCAGCGTTGAGGCAGGACCGGGGGAGCCCCAGCATTTT.

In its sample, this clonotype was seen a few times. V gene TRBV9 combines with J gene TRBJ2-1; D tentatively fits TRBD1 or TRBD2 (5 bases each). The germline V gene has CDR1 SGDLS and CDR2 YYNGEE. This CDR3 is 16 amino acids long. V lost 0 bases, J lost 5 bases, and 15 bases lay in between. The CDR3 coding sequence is TGTGCCAGCAGCGTAGCTCTTTGGGACGGAGACAATGAGCAGTTCTTC. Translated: CASSVALWDGDNEQFF.

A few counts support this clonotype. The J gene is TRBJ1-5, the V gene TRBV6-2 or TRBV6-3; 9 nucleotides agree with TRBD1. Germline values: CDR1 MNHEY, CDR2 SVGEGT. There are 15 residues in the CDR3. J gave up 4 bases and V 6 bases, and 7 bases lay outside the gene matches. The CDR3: CASRPQGAGNQPQHF. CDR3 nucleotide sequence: TGTGCCAGCAGACCACAGGGGGCAGGGAATCAGCCCCAGCATTTT.